These 28 T cell receptor beta chains were all obtained from the same sample, sequenced in a study of blood T cells in healthy people across ages. The authors ran a second PCR of roughly 7 to 11 cycles using a sample-barcoded 5' primer and a J-beta primer mix. MiXCR was run by TCRdb on the 5' RACE reads, yielding one entry per CDR3 protein. The table lists about 700,000 distinct CDR3 sequences, about 32% of them singletons. Sequencing used blood. Receptor source: a woman aged 80 or older in good health.

This chain connects TRBV28 to TRBJ2-7; 7 nucleotides match TRBD1. With the DNA end fitting TRBJ2-5 better, the J assignment may be wrong. Germline CDR1 is MDHEN and CDR2 is SYDVKM. The CDR3 covers 14 residues. In nucleotides, the CDR3 is TGTGCCAGCAGTTCAACAGGGGTCGAGGGGACCCAGTACTTC. Its protein is CASSSTGVEGTQYF.

This clonotype has a count of ten or more. The rearrangement uses TRBV4-1 and TRBJ2-3; 12 bases map to TRBD1. After removal of 0 bases from V and 3 bases from J, the junction contained 4 bases not matched to a gene. The CDR3 covers 17 residues. Per germline, CDR1 MGHRA and CDR2 YSYEKL. CDR3 loop: CASSQETGQGATDTQYF. The CDR3 nucleotides are TGCGCCAGCAGCCAAGAAACGGGACAGGGGGCTACAGATACGCAGTATTTT.

This clonotype was recorded at least ten times. Here the CDR3 reads CASRIAYTDTQYF. The CDR3 region has the DNA TGTGCCAGCAGAATAGCATACACAGATACGCAGTATTTT. The rearrangement uses TRBV12-3 or TRBV12-4 and TRBJ2-3; no clear D gene. V lost 6 bases and J lost 2, with 9 bases in between. This CDR3 is 13 amino acids long.

V gene TRBV20-1 combines with J gene TRBJ2-1; perhaps TRBD2 as D (5 bases). This CDR3 contains 15 residues. Per the germline V gene, CDR1 is DFQATT and CDR2 is SNEGSKA (reference sequence). Trimming removed 0 bases from V and 3 bases from J, with 12 bases in between. This CDR3 reads CSARDRPSRYNEQFF. The CDR3 DNA reads as TGCAGTGCTAGAGATCGGCCTAGCCGCTACAATGAGCAGTTCTTC.

This chain links TRBV29-1 with TRBJ2-5, with D perhaps TRBD2 (5 bases). V lost 0 bases and J lost 5, with 16 bases in between. CDR3 length: 15 amino acids. Per germline, CDR1 SQVTM and CDR2 ANQGSEA. CDR3 loop: CSVEDHPRPGETQYF. The CDR3 DNA follows: TGCAGCGTTGAAGATCATCCCAGGCCGGGGGAGACCCAGTACTTC.

For this clonotype: Since a much larger clone is just one base distant, this may be a read error. The chain carries TRBV12-3 or TRBV12-4 and TRBJ2-7, with no clear D. CDR3 length: 13 amino acids. The CDR3 protein is CASSLPPRYGQYF. CDR3 sequence (DNA): TGTGCCAGCAGTTTACCTCCCCGGTACGGGCAGTACTTC.

This clonotype was seen a handful of times. The V call is TRBV30, the J call TRBJ1-5; a weak D match, TRBD1 (6 bases). The CDR3 is made up of 14 amino acids. Looked up from germline, CDR1 is GTSNPN and CDR2 is SVGIG (reference sequence). V lost 3 bases, J lost 2 bases, and 11 bases lay in between. The CDR3 loop is CAWSRTAGNQPQHF. In DNA form, the CDR3 reads TGTGCCTGGAGCCGGACAGCAGGCAATCAGCCCCAGCATTTT.

With respect to this clonotype: With a much larger clone just one base away, this may be a read error. V and J are TRBV5-1 and TRBJ2-5, with a possible D match to TRBD2 (6 bases). The last part of the DNA fits TRBJ2-1 better; the J call may be wrong. The length of the CDR3 is 16 residues. Germline loops: CDR1 SGHRS, CDR2 YFSETQ. CDR3 amino acids: CASSLRRGLYQETQFF. Written as DNA, the CDR3 is TGCGCCAGCAGCTTGAGGAGGGGCTTGTACCAAGAGACCCAGTTCTTC.

The gene calls are TRBV7-6 and TRBJ1-3, with 11 bases lining up with TRBD1. Germline trimming cut 5 bases from V and 0 bases from J; bases unmatched to any gene: 3. This CDR3 is 16 amino acids long. The germline V gene has CDR1 SGHVS and CDR2 FNYEAQ. Here the CDR3 reads CASSQGTGGSGNTIYF. The CDR3 nucleotides read TGTGCCAGCAGCCAGGGGACAGGGGGCTCTGGAAACACCATATATTTT.

As concerns this clonotype: A much more abundant neighbour one base away suggests this may be a read error. This sequence joins TRBV27 and TRBJ2-3; unclear D gene. The germline gives CDR1 MNHEY, CDR2 SMNVEV (reference sequence). This CDR3 has 15 residues. DNA of the CDR3: TGTGCCAGCACTCAGTCGTTATTCTCCACAGATATGCAGTATTTT. This sequence encodes CASTQSLFSTDMQYF.

This clonotype has only a few counts. It may be a read error: a sequence one base away is much more abundant. The rearrangement links TRBV6-1 to TRBJ1-2, with a weak D call TRBD1 (6 bases). The CDR3 runs to 13 residues. Germline V gene data show CDR1 as MNHNS and CDR2 as SASEGT. V was shortened by 6 bases and J by 8 bases, with 16 bases between the two germline ends. CDR3 coding DNA: TGTGCCAGCAGGGTAGGGGGACGCCGGGGCTACACCTTC. It yields the protein CASRVGGRRGYTF.

Concerning this clonotype itself: This may come from a read error, since a much larger clone is one base off. The rearrangement links TRBV5-1 to TRBJ2-4; tentative D call: TRBD1 (5 bases). Gene TRBJ2-5 matches the end of the DNA better, so the J call may be wrong. The CDR3 has 16 residues. Germline CDR1 reads SGHRS; CDR2 reads YFSETQ. CDR3 loop: CASSLEGIVGLETQYF. The CDR3 DNA follows: TGCGCCAGCAGCTTGGAGGGGATAGTAGGTCTGGAGACCCAGTACTTC.

The rearrangement links TRBV7-2 to TRBJ1-2, with no clear D. The CDR3 totals 15 residues. From germline, CDR1 is SGHTA and CDR2 FQGNSA. V lost 2 bases and J 8 bases, leaving 18 bases between the germline ends. The CDR3 coding sequence is TGTGCCAGCAGCTTACGACCCGGGCCCTGGCACGGCTACACCTTC. Residues: CASSLRPGPWHGYTF.

This clonotype was picked up a small number of times. A read error is possible here, since a much larger clone lies one base away. This sequence joins TRBV20-1 and TRBJ2-5; maybe TRBD1 (5 bases). The CDR3 contains 12 residues. V was cut by 0 bases and J by 7 bases, with 9 bases left in between. CDR1 is DFQATT and CDR2 is SNEGSKA in the germline V gene (reference sequence). CDR3 sequence: CSARDERGTQYF. The CDR3 nucleotides are TGCAGTGCTAGAGATGAAAGGGGGACCCAGTACTTC.

In this sample, this clonotype turned up many times. This chain connects TRBV6-1 to TRBJ1-2; 12 nucleotides align to TRBD1. With V trimmed by 1 base and J by 5 bases, 8 bases remained unmatched. CDR3 size: 17 residues. CDR1 and CDR2 from the germline V gene are MNHNS and SASEGT. CDR3 in amino acids: CASSEEGTGGDPYGYTF. DNA of the CDR3: TGTGCCAGCAGTGAAGAAGGGACAGGGGGCGATCCGTATGGCTACACCTTC.

At least ten counts were recorded for this clonotype. CDR3 DNA sequence: TGCGCCAGCACGGACAGGGAAGCGACAGATACGCAGTATTTT. This sequence encodes CASTDREATDTQYF. This chain uses TRBV5-1 with TRBJ2-3, with 8 bases matching TRBD1. The CDR3 runs to 14 residues. The V and J ends lost 6 bases and 3 bases, in that order; junction bases with no gene match: 6. Germline CDR1 and CDR2: SGHRS and YFSETQ.

This clonotype occurred many times. The chain combines TRBV3-1 with TRBJ2-5, with TRBD1 identical over 9 bases. The CDR3 is made up of 18 amino acids. CDR1 is LGHDT, CDR2 YNNKEL, per germline (reference sequence). Trimming took 4 bases from V and 5 from J; bases not matched to a gene: 17. The DNA for the CDR3 is TGTGCCAGCAGCCGTGTGGGCCGGGGACAGGGATGGTTGGAGACCCAGTACTTC. This codes for CASSRVGRGQGWLETQYF.

This clonotype occurred many times. The V call is TRBV5-1, the J call TRBJ2-1, with 9 bases lining up with TRBD2. The length of the CDR3 is 15 residues. Germline V lookup: CDR1 SGHRS, CDR2 YFSETQ. The J segment lost 3 bases and the V segment lost 3 bases, leaving 4 bases of the junction unmatched. The chain's CDR3 is CASSSGTSIYNEQFF. The CDR3 DNA follows: TGCGCCAGCAGCTCCGGGACTAGCATCTACAATGAGCAGTTCTTC. The full variable domain, in which reference TRBV5-1 and TRBJ2-1 provide the parts outside the CDR3, is KAGVTQTPRYLIKTRGQQVTLSCSPISGHRSVSWYQQTPGQGLQFLFEYFSETQRNKGNFPGRFSGRQFSNSRSEMNVSTLELGDSALYLCASSSGTSIYNEQFFGPGTRLTVL.

This clonotype was seen at least ten times. The chain employs TRBV11-2 and TRBJ1-2; unclear D gene. V was shortened by 1 base and J by 1 base, with 10 bases between the two germline ends. The CDR3 spans 15 residues. CDR1 is SGHAT and CDR2 is FQNNGV in the germline V gene. The CDR3 nucleotides are TGTGCCAGCAGCTTAGTTCTCCGGGGTAACTATGGCTACACCTTC. Translation gives CASSLVLRGNYGYTF.

V is TRBV5-1 and J is TRBJ2-2; D remains unclear. Germline V gene data show CDR1 as SGHRS and CDR2 as YFSETQ. The length of the CDR3 is 15 residues. V gave up 0 bases and J gave up 4 bases, with 10 bases separating them. CDR3 DNA: TGCGCCAGCAGCTTGGTAGGGTCACGCACCGGGGAGCTGTTTTTT. The encoded protein is CASSLVGSRTGELFF. The entire variable domain, with the rest obtained from reference TRBV5-1 and TRBJ2-2, is as follows: KAGVTQTPRYLIKTRGQQVTLSCSPISGHRSVSWYQQTPGQGLQFLFEYFSETQRNKGNFPGRFSGRQFSNSRSEMNVSTLELGDSALYLCASSLVGSRTGELFFGEGSRLTVL.

This clonotype appeared a few times. The chain joins TRBV6-2 or TRBV6-3 to TRBJ2-7, with 7 positions matching TRBD1. The J segment lost 6 bases and the V segment lost 6 bases, leaving 8 bases of the junction unmatched. Germline CDR1 MNHEY, CDR2 SVGEGT. The CDR3 covers 13 residues. The CDR3: CASRSGAGGEQYF. CDR3 coding DNA: TGTGCCAGCAGGTCCGGGGCAGGGGGCGAGCAGTACTTC.

This clonotype was seen only a few times. A single base separates this from a much larger clone, so it may be a read error. The chain has TRBV18 and TRBJ2-7, with 8 nucleotides matching TRBD2. CDR1 is KGHSH, CDR2 LQKENI, per germline. Germline trimming cut 0 bases from V and 7 bases from J; bases unmatched to any gene: 11. This CDR3 has 16 amino acids. CDR3 sequence: CASSPPYGGDYNEQYF. CDR3 nucleotide sequence: TGTGCCAGCTCACCACCATACGGGGGGGATTACAATGAGCAGTACTTC.

This clonotype has a handful of counts. This chain links TRBV12-3 or TRBV12-4 with TRBJ2-1, with a possible D match to TRBD2 (7 bases). The CDR3 is made up of 16 amino acids. The V end lost 3 bases, the J end lost 4 bases, and 16 bases lay between the germline ends. The chain's CDR3 is CASSFSGGPYYNEQFF. CDR3 sequence (DNA): TGTGCCAGCAGTTTCTCGGGGGGCCCGTATTACAATGAGCAGTTCTTC.

There are many counts of this clonotype. The rearrangement uses TRBV5-4 and TRBJ2-1, with TRBD2 matching over 8 bases. Germline lookup yields CDR1 SGHNT and CDR2 YYREEE (reference sequence). The CDR3 loop spans 15 amino acids. V lost 5 bases, J lost 3 bases, and 7 bases stayed unmatched. The CDR3 region has the DNA TGTGCCAGCAGGACCGCGGGGGGCCGCTACAATGAGCAGTTCTTC. This gives the protein CASRTAGGRYNEQFF.

The rearrangement joins TRBV24-1 to TRBJ1-2; D might be TRBD1 (6 bases). V lost 3 bases to trimming and J lost 7 bases, with 14 bases between them. Germline assignment: CDR1 KGHDR and CDR2 SFDVKD. The CDR3 has 14 residues. This chain's CDR3 is CATSDTRGGGGYTF. CDR3 nucleotide sequence: TGTGCCACCAGTGATACCAGGGGAGGCGGTGGCTACACCTTC.

As regards this clonotype: Being one base from a much bigger clone, this may be a read error. This rearrangement joins TRBV7-9 to TRBJ2-1; D not resolved. Germline V gives CDR1 SEHNR, CDR2 FQNEAQ (reference sequence). CDR3 length equals 12 residues. For the CDR3, the DNA is TGTGCCAGCAGCCCGTGGGGAAATGAGCAGTGCTTC. Encoded protein: CASSPWGNEQCF.

This clonotype was detected only a few times. The rearrangement uses TRBV15 and TRBJ2-1, with TRBD1 identical over 10 bases. Looked up from germline, CDR1 is LNHNV and CDR2 is YYDKDF (reference sequence). V shed 1 base, J shed 13 bases, and the junction held 10 bases outside the gene matches. The CDR3 contains 15 residues. The CDR3 DNA reads TGTGCCACCAGCAGAGGGGGGACAGGGGACGAGACCCAGTTCTTC. Amino acid sequence: CATSRGGTGDETQFF.

This rearrangement joins TRBV28 to TRBJ2-3; 8 nucleotides align to TRBD2. The ends lost 8 bases at V and 5 bases at J; junction bases unmatched: 18. CDR3 length equals 17 residues. Germline CDR1 is MDHEN and CDR2 is SYDVKM. The DNA of the CDR3 is TGTGCCAGCTCCCCATCCCCCCCAGCGGGGGTCGGAGATACGCAGTATTTT. Protein product: CASSPSPPAGVGDTQYF.